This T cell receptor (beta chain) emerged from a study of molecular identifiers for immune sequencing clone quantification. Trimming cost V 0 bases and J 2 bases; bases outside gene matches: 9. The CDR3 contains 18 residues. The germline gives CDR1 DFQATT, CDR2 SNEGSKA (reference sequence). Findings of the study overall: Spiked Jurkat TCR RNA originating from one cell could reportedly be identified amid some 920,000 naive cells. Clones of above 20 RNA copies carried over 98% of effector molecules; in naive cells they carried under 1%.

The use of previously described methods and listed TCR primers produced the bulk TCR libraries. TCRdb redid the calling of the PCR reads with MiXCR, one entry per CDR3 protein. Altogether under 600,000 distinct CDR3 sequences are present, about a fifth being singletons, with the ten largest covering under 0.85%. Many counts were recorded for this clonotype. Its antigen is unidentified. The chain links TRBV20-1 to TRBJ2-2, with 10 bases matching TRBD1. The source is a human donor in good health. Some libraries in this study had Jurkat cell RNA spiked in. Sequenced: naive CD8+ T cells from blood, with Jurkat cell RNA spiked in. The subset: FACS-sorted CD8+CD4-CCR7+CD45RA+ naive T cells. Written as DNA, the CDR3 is TGCAGTGCTAGAGATATCGGGACAGGGGAGGTTAACACCGGGGAGCTGTTTTTT. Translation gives CSARDIGTGEVNTGELFF.